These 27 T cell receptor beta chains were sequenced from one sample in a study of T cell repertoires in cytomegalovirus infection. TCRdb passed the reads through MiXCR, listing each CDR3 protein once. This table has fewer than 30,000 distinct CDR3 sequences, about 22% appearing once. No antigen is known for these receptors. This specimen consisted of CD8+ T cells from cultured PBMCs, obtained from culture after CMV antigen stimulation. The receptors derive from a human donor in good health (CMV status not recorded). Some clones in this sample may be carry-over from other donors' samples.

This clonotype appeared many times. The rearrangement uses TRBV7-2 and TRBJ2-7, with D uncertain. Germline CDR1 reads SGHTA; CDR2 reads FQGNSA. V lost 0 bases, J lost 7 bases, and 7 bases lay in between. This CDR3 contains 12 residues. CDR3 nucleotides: TGTGCCAGCAGCTTAGCGCCGGCAGAGCAGTACTTC. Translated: CASSLAPAEQYF.

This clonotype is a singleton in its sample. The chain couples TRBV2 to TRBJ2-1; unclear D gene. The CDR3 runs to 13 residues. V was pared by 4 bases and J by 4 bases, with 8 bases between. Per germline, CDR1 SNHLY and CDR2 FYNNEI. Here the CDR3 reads CASSVGYYNEQFF. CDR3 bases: TGTGCCAGCAGTGTAGGCTATTACAATGAGCAGTTCTTC.

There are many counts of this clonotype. The CDR3 DNA reads as TGCAGTGCTAGGCTTAACAGGGGTAGGGGTTCACCCCTCCACTTT. It yields the protein CSARLNRGRGSPLHF. J is TRBJ1-6 and V is TRBV20-1; TRBD1 aligns across 7 bases. The germline gives CDR1 DFQATT, CDR2 SNEGSKA (reference sequence). There are 15 residues in the CDR3. Trimming took 3 bases from V and 9 from J; bases not matched to a gene: 11.

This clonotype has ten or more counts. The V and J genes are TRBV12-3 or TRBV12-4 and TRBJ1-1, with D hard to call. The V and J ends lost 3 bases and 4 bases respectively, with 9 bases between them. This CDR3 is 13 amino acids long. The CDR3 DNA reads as TGTGCCAGCAGTTTTGGAGTCGGCACTGAAGCTTTCTTT. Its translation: CASSFGVGTEAFF.

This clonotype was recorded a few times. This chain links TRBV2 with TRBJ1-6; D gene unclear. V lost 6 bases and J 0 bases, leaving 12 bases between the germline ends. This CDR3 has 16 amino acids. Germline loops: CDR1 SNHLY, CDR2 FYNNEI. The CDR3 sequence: CASSFPDGSYNSPLHF. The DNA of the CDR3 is TGTGCCAGCAGCTTCCCCGACGGCTCCTATAATTCACCCCTCCACTTT.

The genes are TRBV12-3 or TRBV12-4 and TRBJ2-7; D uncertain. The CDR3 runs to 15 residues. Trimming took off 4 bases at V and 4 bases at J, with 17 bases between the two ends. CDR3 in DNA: TGTGCCAGCAGTTCTGTGGGGAAGGTCGGGTACGAGCAGTACTTC. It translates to CASSSVGKVGYEQYF.

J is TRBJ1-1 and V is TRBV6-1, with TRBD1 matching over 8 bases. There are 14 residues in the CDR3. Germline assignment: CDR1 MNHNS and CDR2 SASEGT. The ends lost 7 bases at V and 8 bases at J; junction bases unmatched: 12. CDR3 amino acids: CASIGGYGDREAFF. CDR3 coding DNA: TGTGCCAGCATCGGGGGTTATGGGGACAGGGAAGCTTTCTTT.

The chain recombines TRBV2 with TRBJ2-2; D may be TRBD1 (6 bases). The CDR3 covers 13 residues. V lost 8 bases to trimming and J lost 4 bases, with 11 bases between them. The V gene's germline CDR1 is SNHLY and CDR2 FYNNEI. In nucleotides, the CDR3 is TGTGCCAGCGCCACAGGGATCACCGGGGAGCTGTTTTTT. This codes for CASATGITGELFF. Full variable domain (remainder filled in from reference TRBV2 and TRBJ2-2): EPEVTQTPSHQVTQMGQEVILRCVPISNHLYFYWYRQILGQKVEFLVSFYNNEISEKSEIFDDQFSVERPDGSNFTLKIRSTKLEDSAMYFCASATGITGELFFGEGSRLTVL.

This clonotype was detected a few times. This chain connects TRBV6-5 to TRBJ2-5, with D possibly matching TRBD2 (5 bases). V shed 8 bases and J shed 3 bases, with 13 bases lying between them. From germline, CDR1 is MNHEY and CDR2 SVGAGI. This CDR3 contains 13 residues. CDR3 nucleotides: TGTGCCAGCCGAAGGACTTCTGAAGAGACCCAGTACTTC. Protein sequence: CASRRTSEETQYF.

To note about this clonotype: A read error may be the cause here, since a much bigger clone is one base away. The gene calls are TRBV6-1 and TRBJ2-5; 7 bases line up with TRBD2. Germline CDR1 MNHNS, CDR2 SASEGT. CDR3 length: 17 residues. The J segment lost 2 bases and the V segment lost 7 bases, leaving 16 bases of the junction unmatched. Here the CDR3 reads CASTSREGFTGQETQYF. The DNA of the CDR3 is TGTGCCAGCACCAGTAGGGAGGGGTTCACGGGGCAAGAGACCCAGTACTTC.

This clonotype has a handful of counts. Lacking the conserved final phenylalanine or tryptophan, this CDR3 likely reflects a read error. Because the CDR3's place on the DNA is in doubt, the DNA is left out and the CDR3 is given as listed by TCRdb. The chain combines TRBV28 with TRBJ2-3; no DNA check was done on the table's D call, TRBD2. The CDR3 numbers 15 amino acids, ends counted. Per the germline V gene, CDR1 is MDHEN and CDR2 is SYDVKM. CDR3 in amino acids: CASSLEDLGPLGTDI.

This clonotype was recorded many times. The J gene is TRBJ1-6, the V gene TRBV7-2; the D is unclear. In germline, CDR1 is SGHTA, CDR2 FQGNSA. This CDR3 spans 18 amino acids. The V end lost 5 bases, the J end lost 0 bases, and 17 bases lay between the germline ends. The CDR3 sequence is CASSTLIRRSSYNSPLHF. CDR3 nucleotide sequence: TGTGCCAGCAGCACCCTTATACGACGGAGCTCCTATAATTCACCCCTCCACTTT.

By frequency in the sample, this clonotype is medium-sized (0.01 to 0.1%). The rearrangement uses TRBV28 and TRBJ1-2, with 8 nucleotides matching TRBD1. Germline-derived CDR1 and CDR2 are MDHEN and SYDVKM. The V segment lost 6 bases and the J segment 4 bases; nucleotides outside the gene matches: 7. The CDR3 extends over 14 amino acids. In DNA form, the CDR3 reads TGTGCCAGCAGCACAATCGGACAGGGCTATGGCTACACCTTC. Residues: CASSTIGQGYGYTF.

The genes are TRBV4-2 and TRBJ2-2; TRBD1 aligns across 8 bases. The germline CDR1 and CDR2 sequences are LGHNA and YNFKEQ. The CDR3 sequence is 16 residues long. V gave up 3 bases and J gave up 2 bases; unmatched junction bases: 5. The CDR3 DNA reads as TGTGCCAGCAGCCAGTCAGGGGGCTCAAACACCGGGGAGCTGTTTTTT. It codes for CASSQSGGSNTGELFF.

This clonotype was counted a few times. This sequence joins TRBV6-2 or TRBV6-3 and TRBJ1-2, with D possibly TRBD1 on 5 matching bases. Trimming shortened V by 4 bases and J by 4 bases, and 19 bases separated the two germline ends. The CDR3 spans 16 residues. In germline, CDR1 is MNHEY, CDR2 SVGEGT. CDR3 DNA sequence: TGTGCCAGCAGTTCAAGCTCCAGGGACCCTAGCTATGGCTACACCTTC. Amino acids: CASSSSSRDPSYGYTF.

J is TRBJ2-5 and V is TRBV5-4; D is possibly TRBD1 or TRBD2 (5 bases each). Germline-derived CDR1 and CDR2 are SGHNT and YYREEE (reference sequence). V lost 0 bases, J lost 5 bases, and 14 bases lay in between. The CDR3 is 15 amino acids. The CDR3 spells CASSLDVGAWETQYF. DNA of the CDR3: TGTGCCAGCAGCTTGGATGTCGGGGCTTGGGAGACCCAGTACTTC.

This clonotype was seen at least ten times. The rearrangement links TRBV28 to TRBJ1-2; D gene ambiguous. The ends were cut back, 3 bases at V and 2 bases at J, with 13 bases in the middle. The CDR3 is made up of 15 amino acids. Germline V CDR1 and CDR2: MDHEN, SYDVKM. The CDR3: CASSFYDSENYGYTF. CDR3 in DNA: TGTGCCAGCAGTTTTTATGATTCGGAGAACTATGGCTACACCTTC.

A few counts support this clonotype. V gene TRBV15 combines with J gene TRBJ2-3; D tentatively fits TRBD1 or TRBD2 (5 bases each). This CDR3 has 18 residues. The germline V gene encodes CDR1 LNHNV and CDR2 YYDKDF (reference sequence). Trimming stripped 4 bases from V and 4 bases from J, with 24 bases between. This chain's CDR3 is CATSIETRARWGPDTQYF. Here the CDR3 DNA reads TGTGCCACCAGCATCGAAACGAGGGCGCGGTGGGGCCCAGATACGCAGTATTTT.

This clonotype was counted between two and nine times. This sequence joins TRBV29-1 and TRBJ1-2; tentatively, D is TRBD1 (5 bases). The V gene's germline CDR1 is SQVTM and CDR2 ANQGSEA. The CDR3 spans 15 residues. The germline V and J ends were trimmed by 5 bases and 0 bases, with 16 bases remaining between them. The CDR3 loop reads CSVNQGPLTNYGYTF. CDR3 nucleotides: TGCAGCGTTAACCAGGGACCGCTAACTAACTATGGCTACACCTTC.

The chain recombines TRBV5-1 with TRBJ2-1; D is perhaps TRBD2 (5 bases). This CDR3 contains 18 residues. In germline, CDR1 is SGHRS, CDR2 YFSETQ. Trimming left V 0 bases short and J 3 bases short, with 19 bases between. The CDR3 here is CASSLELNLDSLYNEQFF. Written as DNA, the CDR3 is TGCGCCAGCAGCTTGGAGCTTAATCTGGACTCCCTCTACAATGAGCAGTTCTTC.

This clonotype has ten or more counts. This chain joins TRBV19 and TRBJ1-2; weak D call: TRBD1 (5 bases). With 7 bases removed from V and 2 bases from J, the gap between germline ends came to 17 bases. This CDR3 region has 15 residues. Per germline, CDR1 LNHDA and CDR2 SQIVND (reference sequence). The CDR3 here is CASTGHPILNYGYTF. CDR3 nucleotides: TGTGCCAGTACCGGACACCCGATATTAAACTATGGCTACACCTTC. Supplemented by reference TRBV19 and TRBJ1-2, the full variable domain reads DGGITQSPKYLFRKEGQNVTLSCEQNLNHDAMYWYRQDPGQGLRLIYYSQIVNDFQKGDIAEGYSVSREKKESFPLTVTSAQKNPTAFYLCASTGHPILNYGYTFGSGTRLTVV.

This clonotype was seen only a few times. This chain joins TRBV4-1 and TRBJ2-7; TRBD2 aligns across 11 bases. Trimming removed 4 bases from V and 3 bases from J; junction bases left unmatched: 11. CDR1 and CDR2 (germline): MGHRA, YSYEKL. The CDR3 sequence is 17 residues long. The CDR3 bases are TGCGCCAGCAGCCCTAGTCCCCCCGGGACTAGCGGCTACGAGCAGTACTTC. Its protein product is CASSPSPPGTSGYEQYF.

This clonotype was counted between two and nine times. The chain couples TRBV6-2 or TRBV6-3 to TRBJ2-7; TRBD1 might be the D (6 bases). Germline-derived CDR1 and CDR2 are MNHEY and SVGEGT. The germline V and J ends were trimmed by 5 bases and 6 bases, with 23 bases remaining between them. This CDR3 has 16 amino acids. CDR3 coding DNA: TGTGCCAGCAGTCCTTCCTATGGGGGCTCCAAGGGCGAGCAGTACTTC. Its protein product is CASSPSYGGSKGEQYF.

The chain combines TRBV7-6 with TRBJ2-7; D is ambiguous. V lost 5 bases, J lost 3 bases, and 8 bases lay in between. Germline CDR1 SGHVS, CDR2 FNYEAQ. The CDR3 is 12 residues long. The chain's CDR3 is CASSTRDYEQYF. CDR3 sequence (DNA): TGTGCCAGCAGCACAAGGGACTACGAGCAGTACTTC. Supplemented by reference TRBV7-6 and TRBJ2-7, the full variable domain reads GAGVSQSPRYKVTKRGQDVALRCDPISGHVSLYWYRQALGQGPEFLTYFNYEAQQDKSGLPNDRFSAERPEGSISTLTIQRTEQRDSAMYRCASSTRDYEQYFGPGTRLTVT.

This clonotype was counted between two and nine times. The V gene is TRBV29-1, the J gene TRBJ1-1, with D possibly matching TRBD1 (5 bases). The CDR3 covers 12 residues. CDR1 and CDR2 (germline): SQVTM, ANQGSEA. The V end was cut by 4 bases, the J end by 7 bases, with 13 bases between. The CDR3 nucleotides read TGCAGCGTTGCCGGGCAGGGCCATGAAGCTTTCTTT. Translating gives CSVAGQGHEAFF. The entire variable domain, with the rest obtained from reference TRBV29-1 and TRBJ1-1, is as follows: SAVISQKPSRDICQRGTSLTIQCQVDSQVTMMFWYRQQPGQSLTLIATANQGSEATYESGFVIDKFPISRPNLTFSTLTVSNMSPEDSSIYLCSVAGQGHEAFFGQGTRLTVV.

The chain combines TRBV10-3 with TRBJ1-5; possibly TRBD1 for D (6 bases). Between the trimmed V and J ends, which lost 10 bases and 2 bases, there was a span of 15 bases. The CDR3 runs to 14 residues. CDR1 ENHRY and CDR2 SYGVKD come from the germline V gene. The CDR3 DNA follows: TGTGCCACTCGCAGGGAGGGGGGCAATCAGCCCCAGCATTTT. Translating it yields CATRREGGNQPQHF.

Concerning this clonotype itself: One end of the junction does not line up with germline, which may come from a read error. CDR3 nucleotides: TGTGCCTGCAGTGAAATGGGACTCGGCTCCTACAATGAGCAGTTCTTC. Its translation is CACSEMGLGSYNEQFF. The rearrangement uses TRBV6-2 or TRBV6-3 and TRBJ2-1; tentatively, D is TRBD2 (6 bases). CDR3 length equals 16 residues. Germline V gene lookup returns CDR1 MNHEY and CDR2 SVGEGT.